Below are 31 T cell receptor beta chains sequenced from a single sample in a study of shared clonotypes between healthy human individuals. The protocol was immunoSEQ multiplex PCR, while the TCRdb copy is restricted to in-frame clones and leaves out a portion. The repertoire includes 450,000 to 500,000 clones, over 65% of them detected once, and 13% sits in the top ten. The sequencing input was PBMCs. The receptor set was obtained from a woman aged 40 to 49 in good health. Some clones in this sample may be carry-over from other donors' samples.

The chain links TRBV11-2 to TRBJ1-1; D gene ambiguous. Trimming took off 0 bases at V and 1 base at J, with 12 bases between the two ends. The V gene's germline CDR1 is SGHAT and CDR2 FQNNGV. CDR3 length: 16 amino acids. The CDR3 DNA is TGTGCCAGCAGCTTAGATCAGGCAGCCACGAACACTGAAGCTTTCTTT. Translation gives CASSLDQAATNTEAFF.

A note on this clone: It may be a read error: a sequence one base away is much more abundant. The CDR3 bases are TGCAGCGTTGACTTATCGATTCCGGGACGAACTTACGGGCAGTACTTC. It is translated as CSVDLSIPGRTYGQYF. The chain has TRBV29-1 and TRBJ2-7; D could derive from TRBD1 or TRBD2 (5 bases each). The CDR3 consists of 16 residues. The germline V gene has CDR1 SQVTM and CDR2 ANQGSEA.

In its sample, this clone was seen a few times. The chain links TRBV9 to TRBJ2-2, with 9 bases fitting TRBD1. Germline V gene data show CDR1 as SGDLS and CDR2 as YYNGEE. The CDR3 contains 16 residues. J lost 5 bases, V lost 6 bases, and 11 bases had no gene match. The CDR3 region has the DNA TGTGCCAGCACCCCAGGCGGGACAGGGACAACCGGGGAGCTGTTTTTT. This sequence encodes CASTPGGTGTTGELFF.

J is TRBJ2-1 and V is TRBV5-4; TRBD1 aligns across 8 bases. This CDR3 has 16 amino acids. V shed 4 bases, J shed 6 bases, and the junction held 12 bases outside the gene matches. The V gene's germline CDR1 is SGHNT and CDR2 YYREEE (reference sequence). In nucleotides, the CDR3 is TGTGCCAGCAGCCTGCCCGGCTGGGGACAGGTCAATGAGCAGTTCTTC. Its translation: CASSLPGWGQVNEQFF.

V gene TRBV5-5 combines with J gene TRBJ2-7; D is unclear. This CDR3 region has 11 residues. The V gene's germline CDR1 is SGHKS and CDR2 YYEKEE (reference sequence). The V and J ends lost 3 bases and 2 bases respectively, with 3 bases between them. CDR3: CASSSTYEQYF. CDR3 nucleotides: TGTGCCAGCAGCTCGACCTACGAGCAGTACTTC.

V usage is TRBV27 and J usage is TRBJ2-7; 10 nucleotides line up with TRBD2. The CDR3 sequence is 16 residues long. J was trimmed by 2 bases and V by 4 bases; bases with no gene match: 8. CDR1 is MNHEY, CDR2 SMNVEV, per germline (reference sequence). CDR3 residues: CASSSSGTSVTYEQYF. CDR3 sequence (DNA): TGTGCCAGCAGTTCCTCCGGGACTAGCGTAACCTACGAGCAGTACTTC.

The chain recombines TRBV5-8 with TRBJ2-7; no clear D gene. CDR3 length equals 14 residues. Per the germline V gene, CDR1 is SGHTS and CDR2 is YDEGEE. V lost 5 bases and J lost 1, with 13 bases in between. CDR3 sequence: CASRVNFGSYEQYF. For the CDR3, the DNA is TGTGCCAGCAGGGTGAACTTCGGATCCTACGAGCAGTACTTC. The full variable domain, its missing parts supplied by reference TRBV5-8 and TRBJ2-7, is EAGVTQSPTHLIKTRGQQATLRCSPISGHTSVYWYQQALGLGLQFLLWYDEGEERNRGNFPPRFSGRQFPNYSSELNVNALELEDSALYLCASRVNFGSYEQYFGPGTRLTVT.

The J gene is TRBJ2-3, the V gene TRBV2; 8 bases match TRBD2. Losses at the gene ends were 4 bases for V and 1 base for J; bases not matched to a gene: 4. The CDR3 consists of 15 residues. The germline V gene encodes CDR1 SNHLY and CDR2 FYNNEI. The CDR3 DNA reads TGTGCCAGCAGTGTACTAGCGGTGGGCACAGATACGCAGTATTTT. This codes for CASSVLAVGTDTQYF.

V and J are TRBV19 and TRBJ2-5, with D perhaps TRBD1 or TRBD2 (5 bases each). Between the trimmed V and J ends, which lost 5 bases and 0 bases, there was a span of 13 bases. There are 15 residues in the CDR3. Germline lookup yields CDR1 LNHDA and CDR2 SQIVND (reference sequence). CDR3: CASSVGGAYQETQYF. CDR3 in DNA: TGTGCCAGTAGTGTTGGGGGAGCGTACCAAGAGACCCAGTACTTC.

The rearrangement links TRBV4-1 to TRBJ2-2, with TRBD2 matching 10 bases. Germline V gene data show CDR1 as MGHRA and CDR2 as YSYEKL. Trimming at V came to 5 bases and at J to 4 bases, leaving 16 bases not matched to a gene. This CDR3 has 19 residues. CDR3 in DNA: TGCGCCAGCAGCGGACTAGCGGTCGAATGGGGATTCGGCACCGGGGAGCTGTTTTTT. It encodes CASSGLAVEWGFGTGELFF.

The chain combines TRBV10-3 with TRBJ2-1; D is perhaps TRBD1 or TRBD2 (5 bases each). The CDR3 is 15 amino acids. Germline lookup yields CDR1 ENHRY and CDR2 SYGVKD. Trimming removed 7 bases from V and 6 bases from J, with 19 bases in between. This CDR3 reads CAINTGAGQTNEQFF. CDR3 DNA: TGTGCCATCAACACCGGGGCAGGGCAGACCAATGAGCAGTTCTTC.

This clone was counted once. This rearrangement joins TRBV5-1 to TRBJ2-1, with TRBD2 matching over 15 bases. The junction had 4 bases not matched to a gene; V was cut back by 3 bases and J by 9 bases. CDR1 is SGHRS and CDR2 is YFSETQ in the germline V gene. This CDR3 has 15 amino acids. CDR3 in DNA: TGCGCCAGCAGCTCTGGACTAGCGGGAGGGGCTGAGCAGTTCTTC. The encoded protein is CASSSGLAGGAEQFF. The entire variable domain, with the rest obtained from reference TRBV5-1 and TRBJ2-1, is as follows: KAGVTQTPRYLIKTRGQQVTLSCSPISGHRSVSWYQQTPGQGLQFLFEYFSETQRNKGNFPGRFSGRQFSNSRSEMNVSTLELGDSALYLCASSSGLAGGAEQFFGPGTRLTVL.

The chain employs TRBV6-4 and TRBJ2-5; D possibly uses TRBD1 or TRBD2 (5 bases each). Germline CDR1 MRHNA, CDR2 SNTAGT. V lost 6 bases, J lost 0 bases, and 8 bases lay in between. This CDR3 is built from 13 residues. The CDR3 bases are TGTGCCAGCAGCAGGGAGTACCAAGAGACCCAGTACTTC. Protein: CASSREYQETQYF.

Only one count was recorded for this clone. This sequence joins TRBV7-3 and TRBJ2-1; D is undetermined. Deletions cut 5 bases from V and 7 bases from J, with 12 bases between. CDR1 and CDR2 from the germline V gene are SGHTA and FQGTGA. This CDR3 spans 13 amino acids. Here the CDR3 reads CASSLIGRNEQFF. The CDR3 coding sequence is TGTGCCAGCAGCCTTATCGGCCGTAATGAGCAGTTCTTC.

The gene calls are TRBV4-3 and TRBJ2-7, with TRBD1 matching 9 bases. The junction had 6 bases not matched to a gene; V was cut back by 0 bases and J by 3 bases. This CDR3 is 16 amino acids long. Germline loops: CDR1 LGHNA, CDR2 YSLEER. CDR3 amino acids: CASSQEGAGQGYEQYF. The CDR3 region has the DNA TGCGCCAGCAGCCAAGAGGGTGCGGGACAGGGCTACGAGCAGTACTTC.

This chain uses TRBV27 with TRBJ1-5; unclear D gene. The CDR3 is made up of 15 amino acids. Germline CDR1 is MNHEY and CDR2 is SMNVEV (reference sequence). V was pared by 2 bases and J by 2 bases, with 10 bases between. As DNA, the CDR3 is TGTGCCAGCAGTTTAGTGGGTTCGGGCAATCAGCCCCAGCATTTT. This gives the protein CASSLVGSGNQPQHF.

With respect to this clone: Just one base apart from a much larger clone, this may be a read error. This sample also contains other DNA sequences that code for the same CDR3. V and J are TRBV7-2 and TRBJ2-7; D is undetermined. Germline V gene data show CDR1 as SGHTA and CDR2 as FQGNSA. V was clipped by 2 bases and J by 0 bases, with 11 bases between them. The CDR3 totals 15 residues. The CDR3 loop reads CASSLWALSSYEQYF. CDR3 nucleotides: TGTGCCAGCAGCTTATGGGCGCTGAGCTCCTACGAGCAGTACTTC.

This clone has just a few counts. The chain recombines TRBV30 with TRBJ1-1; D unclear. The germline CDR1 and CDR2 sequences are GTSNPN and SVGIG (reference sequence). V lost 5 bases and J lost 6, with 13 bases in between. The CDR3 is 12 amino acids. CDR3 coding DNA: TGTGCCTGGGAGGCGGGGTGGCCTGAAGCTTTCTTT. It translates to CAWEAGWPEAFF.

This sequence joins TRBV9 and TRBJ2-1, with D uncertain. The V and J ends lost 1 base and 5 bases respectively, with 7 bases between them. Germline CDR1 is SGDLS and CDR2 is YYNGEE. CDR3 length equals 13 residues. DNA of the CDR3: TGTGCCAGCAGCGTAACAGATAACAATGAGCAGTTCTTC. This codes for CASSVTDNNEQFF. The variable domain in full, completed from reference TRBV9 and TRBJ2-1, reads DSGVTQTPKHLITATGQRVTLRCSPRSGDLSVYWYQQSLDQGLQFLIQYYNGEERAKGNILERFSAQQFPDLHSELNLSSLELGDSALYFCASSVTDNNEQFFGPGTRLTVL.

The chain carries TRBV4-3 and TRBJ2-7; 8 bases fit TRBD2. With V trimmed by 4 bases and J by 1 base, 9 bases remained unmatched. Per germline, CDR1 LGHNA and CDR2 YSLEER. The CDR3 sequence is 16 residues long. The CDR3 is CASSLLGTSLSYEQYF. DNA for the CDR3: TGCGCCAGCAGCCTCCTGGGGACTAGTTTGTCCTACGAGCAGTACTTC.

The CDR3, as DNA: TGTGCCAGTACGGGACTAGCGGAAGAGACCCAGTACTTC. Residues: CASTGLAEETQYF. The chain combines TRBV19 with TRBJ2-5; TRBD2 agrees at 11 bases. CDR3 length: 13 residues. V shed 7 bases and J 3 bases; nucleotides not matched to a gene: 1. The germline CDR1 and CDR2 sequences are LNHDA and SQIVND (reference sequence).

The chain combines TRBV7-9 with TRBJ2-1; tentatively, D is TRBD1 or TRBD2 (5 bases each). The CDR3 loop spans 16 amino acids. Trimming removed 6 bases at V and 0 bases at J, with 15 bases between. Germline V CDR1 and CDR2: SEHNR, FQNEAQ (reference sequence). DNA for the CDR3: TGTGCCAGCAGTAGGGACCCGACGAGCTCCTACAATGAGCAGTTCTTC. Translating it yields CASSRDPTSSYNEQFF.

This clone was counted many times. The chain carries TRBV18 and TRBJ2-1, with 8 bases that match TRBD2. The CDR3 runs 15 residues. Germline trimming cut 3 bases from V and 0 bases from J; bases unmatched to any gene: 1. Germline-derived CDR1 and CDR2 are KGHSH and LQKENI. CDR3: CASSPGTSSYNEQFF. Written as DNA, the CDR3 is TGTGCCAGCTCACCCGGGACTAGCTCCTACAATGAGCAGTTCTTC.

The chain couples TRBV27 to TRBJ1-4; 9 positions match TRBD1. V shed 7 bases and J 5 bases; nucleotides not matched to a gene: 2. This CDR3 is built from 13 residues. Germline CDR1 MNHEY, CDR2 SMNVEV (reference sequence). The CDR3 sequence is CASMTGGNEKLFF. DNA for the CDR3: TGTGCCAGCATGACAGGGGGGAATGAAAAACTGTTTTTT.

The chain recombines TRBV19 with TRBJ2-5; D is possibly TRBD2 (6 bases). The germline V gene encodes CDR1 LNHDA and CDR2 SQIVND (reference sequence). The V end was cut by 3 bases, the J end by 3 bases, with 11 bases between. CDR3 length equals 14 residues. CDR3 nucleotide sequence: TGTGCCAGTAGTATGGGGCGGGGAAAAGAGACCCAGTACTTC. It encodes CASSMGRGKETQYF.

CDR3 residues: CSAGTSGNYNEQFF. DNA for the CDR3: TGCAGCGCCGGGACTAGCGGCAACTACAATGAGCAGTTCTTC. The genes are TRBV29-1 and TRBJ2-1, with TRBD2 matching 11 bases. CDR1 is SQVTM and CDR2 is ANQGSEA in the germline V gene. J gave up 3 bases and V 7 bases, and 5 bases lay outside the gene matches. CDR3 length equals 14 residues.

The V call is TRBV6-1, the J call TRBJ2-6, with no clear D. Looked up from germline, CDR1 is MNHNS and CDR2 is SASEGT. Trimming cost V 6 bases and J 0 bases, with 3 bases left between them. The CDR3 totals 13 residues. CDR3 DNA sequence: TGTGCCAGCAGCAGCTCTGGGGCCAACGTCCTGACTTTC. This sequence encodes CASSSSGANVLTF.

The rearrangement joins TRBV5-1 to TRBJ2-1, with D perhaps matching TRBD2 (6 bases). The V gene lost 0 bases and the J gene lost 0 bases, with 13 bases spanning the gap. Germline CDR1 and CDR2: SGHRS and YFSETQ. The CDR3 is 17 amino acids. CDR3 DNA sequence: TGCGCCAGCAGCTTGGGTACTAGCCGAGGCTCCTACAATGAGCAGTTCTTC. Protein product: CASSLGTSRGSYNEQFF.

This clone was seen repeatedly, ten times or more. An end of the junction differs from the germline gene, which may be a read error. The gene calls are TRBV5-3 and TRBJ2-1; D not resolved. TRBV5-3 qualifies as an ORF whose function is uncertain. The CDR3 extends over 15 amino acids. The CDR3 loop is CASSLVPEAYNEQFF. The CDR3 DNA follows: TGTGCCAGCAGCTTAGTTCCAGAGGCCTACAATGAGCAGTTCTTC.

The chain links TRBV18 to TRBJ2-5; the D gene is possibly TRBD2 (6 bases). Looked up from germline, CDR1 is KGHSH and CDR2 is LQKENI. The V end lost 6 bases, the J end lost 5 bases, and 22 bases lay between the germline ends. The CDR3 sequence is 16 residues long. The DNA of the CDR3 is TGTGCCAGCTCGCCGTCTGGGGGGTCACAGTGGGAGACCCAGTACTTC. This sequence encodes CASSPSGGSQWETQYF.

The chain employs TRBV5-1 and TRBJ2-3; no clear D gene. The V end was cut by 5 bases, the J end by 0 bases, with 7 bases between. This CDR3 spans 13 amino acids. Germline CDR1 reads SGHRS; CDR2 reads YFSETQ. CDR3 sequence (DNA): TGCGCCAGCAGTCCCCCTAGCACAGATACGCAGTATTTT. Translated, it gives CASSPPSTDTQYF.